This section outlines one TCR beta chain sequence together with its context. Its cognate antigen is unknown. With V trimmed by 3 bases and J by 3 bases, 14 bases remained unmatched. The CDR3 is 19 amino acids. Germline-derived CDR1 and CDR2 are KGHSH and LQKENI. Only in-frame clones appear in the TCRdb table, and some are missing; sequencing was by immunoSEQ multiplex PCR. Of 25,000 or so clones listed, approximately 86% were seen once; the top ten hold roughly 13%. The data originate from a study of T cells in localized non-small cell lung cancer. The study, taken as a whole, reports: Tumor trailed uninvolved adjacent lung in T cell clonality, which peaked there. Overall survival was longer when the density of T cells in the blood was higher.

Sequenced material: peripheral blood, taken before any cancer treatment. This sequence originates from a female donor aged 60 or older with stage I lung adenocarcinoma. This chain uses TRBV18 with TRBJ1-5, with 10 bases fitting TRBD1. The CDR3 DNA follows: TGTGCCAGCTCACCGTCCCCGGGACAGGGGTATAAGGACAATCAGCCCCAGCATTTT. Its protein is CASSPSPGQGYKDNQPQHF. Combining the CDR3 with reference TRBV18 and TRBJ1-5 gives the whole variable domain NAGVMQNPRHLVRRRGQEARLRCSPMKGHSHVYWYRQLPEEGLKFMVYLQKENIIDESGMPKERFSAEFPKEGPSILRIQQVVRGDSAAYFCASSPSPGQGYKDNQPQHFGDGTRLSIL.